These 13 T cell receptor beta chains share one sample of origin, sequenced in a study of T cells in Graves' hyperthyroidism and ophthalmopathy. Amplified TCR beta CDR3 regions derived from RNA transcripts. TCR CDR3 underwent first-round RT-PCR with the HTBI primer set. TCRdb re-called the multiplex PCR reads through MiXCR, storing one row per CDR3 protein. Of about 480,000 distinct CDR3 sequences in the sample, about an eighth were seen once. Sequencing was performed on blood. Source of these receptors: a woman aged 18-29 years with Graves' hyperthyroidism.

This clonotype has only a few counts. The CDR3 sequence is CSSLPQGDSGVETF. In DNA, the CDR3 is TGCAGTAGCCTACCACAGGGCGATTCTGGAGTCGAGACCTTC. The rearrangement joins TRBV20-1 to TRBJ1-2; a possible D gene is TRBD1 (6 bases). Trimming stripped 8 bases from V and 14 bases from J, with 30 bases between. Germline CDR1 reads DFQATT; CDR2 reads SNEGSKA (reference sequence). CDR3 size: 14 residues.

This clonotype was counted many times. The J gene is TRBJ2-2, the V gene TRBV12-3 or TRBV12-4; 10 bases line up with TRBD1. The CDR3 totals 15 residues. V trimming: 8 bases; J trimming: 6 bases; junction bases outside the gene matches: 9. CDR3 DNA sequence: TGTGCCAGCTGGCTGGGGACAGGGGTCCCCGGGGAGCTGTTTTTT. It specifies CASWLGTGVPGELFF.

On this clonotype itself: A read error may be the cause here, since a much bigger clone is one base away. CDR3 nucleotide sequence: TGTGCCAGCCACGACCGAGCGAGTTCCTACAATGAGCAGTTCTTC. It is translated as CASHDRASSYNEQFF. The chain links TRBV11-2 to TRBJ2-1, with D uncertain. CDR1 is SGHAT, CDR2 FQNNGV, per germline. The CDR3 loop spans 15 amino acids. Trimming cost V 8 bases and J 1 base, with 15 bases left between them.

This clonotype was picked up a small number of times. The chain employs TRBV3-1 and TRBJ1-1, with unresolved D. CDR3 length: 12 amino acids. Germline V gene lookup returns CDR1 LGHDT and CDR2 YNNKEL (reference sequence). Between the trimmed V and J ends, which lost 1 base and 8 bases, there was a span of 8 bases. This CDR3 is CASSQGLQEAFF. The CDR3 region has the DNA TGTGCCAGCAGCCAAGGGTTACAGGAAGCTTTCTTT.

This chain links TRBV12-3 or TRBV12-4 with TRBJ2-5; D is perhaps TRBD2 (6 bases). This CDR3 is built from 13 residues. V lost 2 bases, J lost 9 bases, and 13 bases lay in between. CDR3 residues: CASSLSGHGSQYF. The DNA of the CDR3 is TGTGCCAGCAGTTTAAGCGGGCACGGGTCCCAGTACTTC.

This clonotype was seen a few times. The J gene is TRBJ2-1, the V gene TRBV20-1, with 9 bases aligning to TRBD2. Germline V gene sequence: CDR1 DFQATT, CDR2 SNEGSKA (reference sequence). V was clipped by 4 bases and J by 8 bases; unmatched bases: 15. The CDR3 sequence is 16 residues long. CDR3 nucleotides: TGCAGTGCTAATGGAATGGCGGGAGGGCCTATCGATGAGCAGTTCTTC. Translated: CSANGMAGGPIDEQFF.

As for this clonotype: With a much larger clone just one base away, this may be a read error. The CDR3 protein is CASSSALEGYGYTF. The CDR3 DNA sequence: TGTGCCAGCAGTTCAGCGCTCGAGGGCTATGGCTACACCTTC. The chain is built from TRBV12-3 or TRBV12-4 and TRBJ1-2; D call uncertain. V lost 4 bases to trimming and J lost 4 bases, with 13 bases between them. The CDR3 spans 14 residues.

Remarks on this clonotype: A clone one base away is much larger, so this may be a read error. The CDR3, as DNA: TGTGCCAGGAGCGTAGCTCGGCGGGAGGGGGGCACCGGGGAGCTGTTTTTT. Translating it yields CARSVARREGGTGELFF. This rearrangement joins TRBV9 to TRBJ2-2; 9 nucleotides line up with TRBD2. The CDR3 is made up of 17 amino acids. CDR1 and CDR2 from the germline V gene are SGDLS and YYNGEE.

This clonotype came up many times. The CDR3 loop reads CASSHGLAGASTDTQYF. The CDR3, as DNA: TGTGCCAGCAGCCATGGACTAGCGGGAGCCAGTACAGATACGCAGTATTTT. The chain joins TRBV14 to TRBJ2-3, with TRBD2 matching 13 bases. The V gene's germline CDR1 is SGHDN and CDR2 FVKESK. V trimming: 3 bases; J trimming: 3 bases; junction bases outside the gene matches: 6. CDR3 length: 17 amino acids. The full variable domain, rest sourced from reference TRBV14 and TRBJ2-3, is EAGVTQFPSHSVIEKGQTVTLRCDPISGHDNLYWYRRVMGKEIKFLLHFVKESKQDESGMPNNRFLAERTGGTYSTLKVQPAELEDSGVYFCASSHGLAGASTDTQYFGPGTRLTVL.

This clonotype was detected ten times or more. The V call is TRBV12-5, the J call TRBJ1-2; 8 bases agree with TRBD1. V was pared by 3 bases and J by 4 bases, with 7 bases of the junction left unmatched. This CDR3 region has 15 residues. Germline CDR1 is LGHNT and CDR2 is FRNRAP. The CDR3 bases are TGTGCTAGTGGTTTCCCAGGGGGCCGTGGCTATGGCTACACCTTC. Its translation: CASGFPGGRGYGYTF.

This clonotype was detected ten times or more. The J gene is TRBJ1-1, the V gene TRBV6-1; unclear D gene. Trimming shortened V by 6 bases and J by 1 base, and 9 bases separated the two germline ends. The CDR3 is 13 residues long. From germline, CDR1 is MNHNS and CDR2 SASEGT. The CDR3 here is CASSRRANTEAFF. In nucleotides, the CDR3 is TGTGCCAGCAGCCGCCGGGCGAACACTGAAGCTTTCTTT.

The sample holds many counts of this clonotype. The V call is TRBV29-1, the J call TRBJ2-2, with 8 bases lining up with TRBD2. This CDR3 region has 16 residues. Germline lookup yields CDR1 SQVTM and CDR2 ANQGSEA. V lost 4 bases and J lost 1; bases outside the gene matches: 8. CDR3 loop: CSVVTTSGGNTGELFF. CDR3 in DNA: TGCAGCGTTGTGACCACTAGCGGAGGGAACACCGGGGAGCTGTTTTTT.

This clonotype was observed a few times. This chain joins TRBV4-1 and TRBJ2-1; 9 bases match TRBD2. This CDR3 has 16 residues. Unmatched junction bases numbered 7, after V lost 0 bases and J lost 7 bases. Germline values: CDR1 MGHRA, CDR2 YSYEKL. CDR3 residues: CASSQDAGGPWNEQFF. In DNA, the CDR3 is TGCGCCAGCAGCCAAGACGCGGGAGGGCCATGGAATGAGCAGTTCTTC.